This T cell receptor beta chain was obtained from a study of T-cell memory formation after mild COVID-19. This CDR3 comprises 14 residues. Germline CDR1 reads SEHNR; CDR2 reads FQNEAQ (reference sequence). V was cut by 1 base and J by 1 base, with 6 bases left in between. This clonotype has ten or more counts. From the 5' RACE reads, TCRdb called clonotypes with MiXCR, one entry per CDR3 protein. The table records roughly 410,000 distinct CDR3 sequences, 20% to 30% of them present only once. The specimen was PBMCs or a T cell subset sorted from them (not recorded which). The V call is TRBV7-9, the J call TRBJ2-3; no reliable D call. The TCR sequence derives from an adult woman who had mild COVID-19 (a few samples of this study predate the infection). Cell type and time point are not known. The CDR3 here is CASSLVAGTDTQYF. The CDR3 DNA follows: TGTGCCAGCAGCTTAGTGGCAGGCACAGATACGCAGTATTTT.